The 32 T cell receptor beta chains below all came from one sample that was sequenced in a study of PD-1 blockade in classical Hodgkin lymphoma. The protocol was immunoSEQ multiplex PCR, while the TCRdb copy is restricted to in-frame clones and leaves out a portion. The sample yields 80,000 to 100,000 clones, 90% to 95% seen once. Time point defined: cycle 4 day 1 (C4D1), after 5 to 7 weeks of nivolumab. Every patient experienced relapse after autologous stem cell transplantation, and brentuximab vedotin exposure varied. Here the sequenced sample was peripheral blood mononuclear cells (PBMCs), taken before the fourth cycle of nivolumab. All receptors come from a human donor with classical Hodgkin lymphoma.

The chain combines TRBV28 with TRBJ1-3; 8 nucleotides line up with TRBD1. The germline gives CDR1 MDHEN, CDR2 SYDVKM. J lost 2 bases, V lost 6 bases, and 12 bases had no gene match. The CDR3 covers 17 residues. The CDR3 DNA follows: TGTGCCAGCAGAACATTAAGGGGACAGGTGGCTGGAAACACCATATATTTT. Amino acid sequence: CASRTLRGQVAGNTIYF. Combining the CDR3 with reference TRBV28 and TRBJ1-3 gives the whole variable domain DVKVTQSSRYLVKRTGEKVFLECVQDMDHENMFWYRQDPGLGLRLIYFSYDVKMKEKGDIPEGYSVSREKKERFSLILESASTNQTSMYLCASRTLRGQVAGNTIYFGEGSWLTVV.

The CDR3: CASRERLAGRNYEQYF. The DNA for the CDR3 is TGTGCCAGCAGGGAGAGACTAGCGGGGCGAAACTACGAGCAGTACTTC. The chain joins TRBV2 to TRBJ2-7, with 11 bases aligning to TRBD2. Per germline, CDR1 SNHLY and CDR2 FYNNEI. V was pared by 6 bases and J by 3 bases, with 10 bases of the junction left unmatched. The CDR3 is 16 amino acids.

J is TRBJ2-5 and V is TRBV9; TRBD2 aligns across 13 bases. From germline, CDR1 is SGDLS and CDR2 YYNGEE. The V and J ends lost 1 base and 1 base, in that order; junction bases with no gene match: 10. The CDR3 extends over 19 amino acids. The CDR3 region is CASSVTGTSGMGAQETQYF. CDR3 sequence (DNA): TGTGCCAGCAGCGTAACCGGGACTAGCGGGATGGGGGCCCAAGAGACCCAGTACTTC.

A few counts support this clone. CDR3 in amino acids: CASSSARDQETQYF. As DNA, the CDR3 is TGTGCCAGCAGCTCCGCGAGGGACCAAGAGACCCAGTACTTC. The V call is TRBV7-9, the J call TRBJ2-5; a possible D gene is TRBD2 (5 bases). The germline V gene has CDR1 SEHNR and CDR2 FQNEAQ (reference sequence). This CDR3 region has 14 residues. V was clipped by 4 bases and J by 0 bases, with 9 bases between them. Full variable domain (missing parts from reference TRBV7-9 and TRBJ2-5): DTGVSQNPRHKITKRGQNVTFRCDPISEHNRLYWYRQTLGQGPEFLTYFQNEAQLEKSRLLSDRFSAERPKGSFSTLEIQRTEQGDSAMYLCASSSARDQETQYFGPGTRLLVL.

The chain links TRBV6-4 to TRBJ2-1; TRBD2 matches 13 bases. V lost 4 bases and J lost 9; bases outside the gene matches: 9. CDR3 size: 16 residues. In germline, CDR1 is MRHNA, CDR2 SNTAGT. The CDR3 spells CASSAQLAGGPFEQFF. DNA of the CDR3: TGTGCCAGCAGTGCCCAACTAGCGGGAGGGCCTTTTGAGCAGTTCTTC.

The J gene is TRBJ2-7, the V gene TRBV5-1, with 8 bases that match TRBD2. The V gene's germline CDR1 is SGHRS and CDR2 YFSETQ. The CDR3 loop spans 14 amino acids. After removal of 7 bases from V and 0 bases from J, the junction contained 6 bases not matched to a gene. This CDR3 is CASGETSVSYEQYF. The CDR3 DNA is TGCGCCAGCGGCGAGACTAGCGTCTCCTACGAGCAGTACTTC.

The gene calls are TRBV9 and TRBJ2-3; D remains ambiguous. The ends were cut back, 0 bases at V and 5 bases at J, with 4 bases in the middle. Germline V gene sequence: CDR1 SGDLS, CDR2 YYNGEE. This CDR3 region has 12 residues. The CDR3 loop reads CASSVERDTQYF. DNA of the CDR3: TGTGCCAGCAGCGTAGAAAGAGATACGCAGTATTTT.

V usage is TRBV11-1 and J usage is TRBJ2-1, with 12 bases matching TRBD2. The germline V gene has CDR1 SGHAT and CDR2 FQDESV (reference sequence). The CDR3 is 16 residues long. V dropped 4 bases and J dropped 4; count of bases not matched to a gene: 5. The CDR3: CASSYGLAGLYNEQFF. The CDR3 coding sequence is TGTGCCAGCAGCTACGGACTAGCGGGGTTATACAATGAGCAGTTCTTC.

The rearrangement uses TRBV30 and TRBJ2-5; no clear D gene. V lost 2 bases, J lost 7 bases, and 14 bases lay in between. This CDR3 contains 13 residues. In germline, CDR1 is GTSNPN, CDR2 SVGIG (reference sequence). CDR3 sequence: CAWSLIGMGTQYF. In DNA, the CDR3 is TGTGCCTGGAGTCTCATAGGGATGGGGACCCAGTACTTC.

This rearrangement joins TRBV5-3 to TRBJ2-5, with 9 nucleotides matching TRBD2. TRBV5-3 is classed as an ORF, of uncertain function. The CDR3 has 17 amino acids. The V and J ends lost 3 bases and 9 bases, in that order; junction bases with no gene match: 18. The CDR3 loop is CARSCPGTSSSRSAQYF. DNA for the CDR3: TGTGCCAGAAGCTGTCCCGGGACTAGCTCATCGAGGTCGGCCCAGTACTTC.

The chain has TRBV7-2 and TRBJ1-2, with 8 bases matching TRBD1. Trimming removed 0 bases from V and 0 bases from J; junction bases left unmatched: 9. Germline CDR1 SGHTA, CDR2 FQGNSA. The CDR3 is made up of 18 amino acids. CDR3 DNA: TGTGCCAGCAGCTTAGCGAGGGGTCCAGGGGGCCCTAACTATGGCTACACCTTC. Its protein is CASSLARGPGGPNYGYTF.

The rearrangement links TRBV7-2 to TRBJ1-1; no clear D. Per germline, CDR1 SGHTA and CDR2 FQGNSA. The CDR3 sequence is 13 residues long. Trimming took off 1 base at V and 9 bases at J, with 12 bases between the two ends. The CDR3 sequence: CASSLVRGVQAFF. The DNA for the CDR3 is TGTGCCAGCAGCTTAGTACGCGGCGTACAAGCTTTCTTT. The whole variable domain, remainder taken from reference TRBV7-2 and TRBJ1-1, is GAGVSQSPSNKVTEKGKDVELRCDPISGHTALYWYRQSLGQGLEFLIYFQGNSAPDKSGLPSDRFSAERTGGSVSTLTIQRTQQEDSAVYLCASSLVRGVQAFFGQGTRLTVV.

V gene TRBV27 combines with J gene TRBJ2-1; D gene unclear. The CDR3 runs 11 residues. Germline-derived CDR1 and CDR2 are MNHEY and SMNVEV (reference sequence). The germline V and J ends were trimmed by 5 bases and 7 bases, with 6 bases remaining between them. This CDR3 reads CASSPGNEQFF. The CDR3 bases are TGTGCCAGCAGTCCTGGGAATGAGCAGTTCTTC.

The chain joins TRBV9 to TRBJ2-1; TRBD2 matches at 7 bases. Germline CDR1 is SGDLS and CDR2 is YYNGEE. CDR3 length equals 17 residues. V was pared by 0 bases and J by 2 bases, with 8 bases of the junction left unmatched. The DNA of the CDR3 is TGTGCCAGCAGCGTAGATCCAGCGGGACGAACCTACAATGAGCAGTTCTTC. Its translation: CASSVDPAGRTYNEQFF.

The rearrangement joins TRBV19 to TRBJ2-7; TRBD1 matches at 9 bases. The CDR3 consists of 12 residues. Germline V gene sequence: CDR1 LNHDA, CDR2 SQIVND (reference sequence). Losses at the gene ends were 5 bases for V and 9 bases for J; bases not matched to a gene: 5. In DNA, the CDR3 is TGTGCCAGTAGTCCGGACAGGGGTGGGCAGTACTTC. Translation gives CASSPDRGGQYF.

This clone was seen a single time. CDR3 amino acids: CASSILAGHGYTF. The DNA of the CDR3 is TGTGCCAGTAGTATCCTTGCAGGGCATGGCTACACCTTC. The chain joins TRBV19 to TRBJ1-2; D is possibly TRBD1 (5 bases). Germline CDR1 and CDR2: LNHDA and SQIVND (reference sequence). Trimming shortened V by 3 bases and J by 6 bases, and 11 bases separated the two germline ends. The CDR3 runs to 13 residues.

The chain employs TRBV4-1 and TRBJ1-4; no firm D call. V shed 1 base and J shed 7 bases, with 7 bases lying between them. Looked up from germline, CDR1 is MGHRA and CDR2 is YSYEKL. The CDR3 extends over 13 amino acids. CDR3 in amino acids: CASSQVRGEKLFF. The CDR3 DNA is TGCGCCAGCAGCCAAGTTCGCGGTGAAAAACTGTTTTTT.

The chain is built from TRBV23-1 and TRBJ1-2; TRBD1 matches 12 bases. TRBV23-1 is an ORF; its function is uncertain. The CDR3 is 14 amino acids. Trimming removed 4 bases from V and 8 bases from J; junction bases left unmatched: 5. DNA for the CDR3: TGCGCCAGCAGTCGTCGGGACAGGGGGCAGGGCTACACCTTC. Translating it yields CASSRRDRGQGYTF.

The rearrangement uses TRBV6-6 and TRBJ1-1; the D is unclear. The CDR3 extends over 11 amino acids. V was clipped by 2 bases and J by 8 bases, with 6 bases between them. Germline V CDR1 and CDR2: MNHNY, SVGAGI (reference sequence). Here the CDR3 DNA reads TGTGCCAGCAGTTACCGGGAGGAAGCTTTCTTT. Protein sequence: CASSYREEAFF.

The chain combines TRBV19 with TRBJ2-7; the match to TRBD1 covers 7 bases. CDR1 and CDR2 from the germline V gene are LNHDA and SQIVND (reference sequence). Trimming removed 3 bases from V and 0 bases from J; junction bases left unmatched: 5. The CDR3 has 15 amino acids. The chain's CDR3 is CASSITGTVSYEQYF. The DNA of the CDR3 is TGTGCCAGTAGTATCACCGGGACAGTCTCCTACGAGCAGTACTTC.

The V call is TRBV5-1, the J call TRBJ1-4; unclear D gene. V lost 0 bases to trimming and J lost 8 bases, with 11 bases between them. The CDR3 is 14 residues long. Per germline, CDR1 SGHRS and CDR2 YFSETQ. The CDR3 here is CASSLVEGREKLFF. DNA for the CDR3: TGCGCCAGCAGCTTGGTGGAGGGTCGGGAAAAACTGTTTTTT. Using reference TRBV5-1 and TRBJ1-4 for the parts outside the CDR3, the full variable domain is KAGVTQTPRYLIKTRGQQVTLSCSPISGHRSVSWYQQTPGQGLQFLFEYFSETQRNKGNFPGRFSGRQFSNSRSEMNVSTLELGDSALYLCASSLVEGREKLFFGSGTQLSVL.

This clone showed up just once. CDR3 in DNA: TGTGCCAGCAGCTTAGCGCTGGGCAGCGGAACTAAAGAGACCCAGTACTTC. It yields the protein CASSLALGSGTKETQYF. The rearrangement links TRBV7-9 to TRBJ2-5; D may be TRBD2 (5 bases). With 0 bases removed from V and 3 bases from J, the gap between germline ends came to 17 bases. Germline CDR1 is SEHNR and CDR2 is FQNEAQ (reference sequence). The CDR3 spans 17 residues.

This chain joins TRBV4-1 and TRBJ2-7; TRBD2 matches at 13 bases. V was clipped by 1 base and J by 9 bases; unmatched bases: 12. There are 17 residues in the CDR3. The germline gives CDR1 MGHRA, CDR2 YSYEKL. CDR3 coding DNA: TGCGCCAGCAGCCAAGGCACTGGACTAGCGGGAGCTTTGGGGCAGTACTTC. Translated, it gives CASSQGTGLAGALGQYF.

This clone appeared once. The V gene is TRBV14, the J gene TRBJ1-2; no reliable D call. CDR3 length: 14 residues. CDR1 and CDR2 (germline): SGHDN, FVKESK. Deletions cut 2 bases from V and 3 bases from J, with 10 bases between. CDR3 region: CASSQQQHYYGYTF. CDR3 DNA sequence: TGTGCCAGCAGCCAACAACAGCACTACTATGGCTACACCTTC.

V usage is TRBV28 and J usage is TRBJ1-2; D ambiguous. The CDR3 has 12 residues. V shed 7 bases and J shed 4 bases, with 10 bases lying between them. Germline CDR1 MDHEN, CDR2 SYDVKM. The CDR3, as DNA: TGTGCCAGCATTGATAGGGCCTATGGCTACACCTTC. Translated, it gives CASIDRAYGYTF.

The chain joins TRBV11-3 to TRBJ2-7, with D perhaps being TRBD1 or TRBD2 (7 bases each). Looked up from germline, CDR1 is SGHNT and CDR2 is YENEEA. Trimming stripped 4 bases from V and 3 bases from J, with 16 bases between. This CDR3 is 15 amino acids long. Here the CDR3 DNA reads TGTGCCAGCAGCTCCAGGGGGGGGCCCATCTACGAGCAGTACTTC. Protein: CASSSRGGPIYEQYF.

The chain has TRBV7-9 and TRBJ2-3, with D maybe TRBD2 (6 bases). The CDR3 covers 15 residues. Trimming shortened V by 0 bases and J by 7 bases, and 14 bases separated the two germline ends. CDR1 SEHNR and CDR2 FQNEAQ come from the germline V gene (reference sequence). The CDR3 nucleotides are TGTGCCAGCAGCTTAGCCCTAGCGTCAGGGTATACGCAGTATTTT. Its translation is CASSLALASGYTQYF.

This chain connects TRBV7-9 to TRBJ2-6; D is unclear. This CDR3 region has 17 residues. The germline CDR1 and CDR2 sequences are SEHNR and FQNEAQ (reference sequence). Deletions cut 1 base from V and 0 bases from J, with 10 bases between. As DNA, the CDR3 is TGTGCCAGCAGCTTAGTTCGTGCCAACTCTGGGGCCAACGTCCTGACTTTC. Protein product: CASSLVRANSGANVLTF.

The chain joins TRBV15 to TRBJ2-7; D possibly corresponds to TRBD1 (6 bases). This CDR3 has 15 residues. V was pared by 3 bases and J by 2 bases, with 14 bases between. The germline V gene has CDR1 LNHNV and CDR2 YYDKDF (reference sequence). The CDR3 loop reads CATSRPGTPAYEQYF. CDR3 bases: TGTGCCACCAGCAGGCCCGGGACACCAGCCTACGAGCAGTACTTC.

The V gene is TRBV30, the J gene TRBJ2-3; no clear D gene. Germline lookup yields CDR1 GTSNPN and CDR2 SVGIG (reference sequence). The CDR3 runs to 18 residues. V lost 1 base and J lost 2, with 22 bases in between. In nucleotides, the CDR3 is TGTGCCTGGAGTGGTCCCGGCTGGATAGCAGTGAACACAGATACGCAGTATTTT. This gives the protein CAWSGPGWIAVNTDTQYF.

V and J are TRBV10-1 and TRBJ2-1; 10 nucleotides line up with TRBD2. Germline V gene sequence: CDR1 WNHNN, CDR2 SYGVQD (reference sequence). The CDR3 loop spans 18 amino acids. J lost 8 bases, V lost 4 bases, and 17 bases had no gene match. For the CDR3, the DNA is TGCGCCAGCAGTGCTCTAGCGGGAGAGGTCCAAGAAGTCCATGAGCAGTTCTTC. Its protein is CASSALAGEVQEVHEQFF.

The J gene is TRBJ2-3, the V gene TRBV5-4; TRBD2 agrees at 12 bases. The CDR3 covers 17 residues. Looked up from germline, CDR1 is SGHNT and CDR2 is YYREEE (reference sequence). V trimming: 0 bases; J trimming: 4 bases; junction bases outside the gene matches: 6. This CDR3 reads CASSLARLAGGPDTQYF. In nucleotides, the CDR3 is TGTGCCAGCAGCTTGGCCCGGCTAGCGGGAGGGCCAGATACGCAGTATTTT.